The present T cell receptor (beta chain) was sequenced within a study of shared clonotypes between healthy human individuals. This CDR3 is 12 amino acids long. CDR1 is MNHNS and CDR2 is SASEGT in the germline V gene. The V end was cut by 6 bases, the J end by 6 bases, with 9 bases between. Around 31,000 T cell genomes, or about 290 ng DNA, went into unsorted PBMC replicate PCRs. Generated by immunoSEQ multiplex PCR, the TCRdb table keeps only in-frame clones and is missing some. Of about 490,000 clones listed, 70% to 85% are singletons. None of the donors, who were healthy HIV-negative adults, had recently had acute infections or vaccinations. All participating donors were Caucasian adults from Nashville, Tennessee.

The TCR sequence derives from a woman in her forties in good health. Some clones in this sample may be carry-over from other donors' samples. V is TRBV6-1 and J is TRBJ1-5; D might be TRBD1 (5 bases). Input material: PBMCs. This CDR3 is CASRQGAQPQHF. In DNA form, the CDR3 reads TGTGCCAGCAGGCAGGGTGCTCAGCCCCAGCATTTT.